This passage covers 19 T cell receptor beta chains from one sample sequenced in a study of CD8 T cells in ankylosing spondylitis. General study findings and limits: Typical of ankylosing spondylitis blood, it appeared, was a TCR beta motif of several highly homologous variants.

For these receptors, no antigen is known. TCRdb passed the 5' RACE reads through MiXCR, listing each CDR3 protein once. The sample consists of 670,000 or so distinct CDR3 sequences, around 20% of them appearing once. Sequencing was done on a sample of blood, either unsorted or a sorted T cell fraction (not recorded which). Receptor source: a male donor with ankylosing spondylitis.

This clonotype occurred a few times. This sequence joins TRBV10-3 and TRBJ2-3, with TRBD1 identical over 7 bases. The CDR3 spans 15 residues. Germline trimming cut 4 bases from V and 2 bases from J; bases unmatched to any gene: 6. Germline V gene lookup returns CDR1 ENHRY and CDR2 SYGVKD. The CDR3 is CAISGRDRFTDTQYF. CDR3 DNA: TGTGCCATCAGTGGCCGGGACAGATTCACAGATACGCAGTATTTT.

This clonotype turned up a few times. The chain links TRBV12-3 or TRBV12-4 to TRBJ2-1; 8 bases fit TRBD2. V gave up 5 bases and J gave up 4 bases; unmatched junction bases: 7. The CDR3 runs 15 residues. Here the CDR3 reads CASSDASGGYNEQFF. CDR3 DNA: TGTGCCAGCAGTGACGCGAGCGGGGGATACAATGAGCAGTTCTTC.

V and J are TRBV7-9 and TRBJ2-5; a possible D gene is TRBD2 (5 bases). In germline, CDR1 is SEHNR, CDR2 FQNEAQ (reference sequence). V lost 5 bases and J 2 bases, leaving 15 bases between the germline ends. CDR3 length: 15 residues. The CDR3 reads CASSHPGRIQETQYF. As DNA, the CDR3 is TGTGCCAGCAGCCACCCGGGAAGAATTCAAGAGACCCAGTACTTC.

This clonotype was seen a few times. The junction shows a germline mismatch at one end, possibly a read error. The rearrangement joins TRBV5-1 to TRBJ2-1, with D perhaps matching TRBD1 (6 bases). CDR3 size: 16 residues. Germline CDR1 SGHRS, CDR2 YFSETQ. The CDR3 DNA reads as TGCGCCAGCAGCTCGGGTCGTGGGACACCCTACAATGAGCGGTTCTTC. Encoded protein: CASSSGRGTPYNERFF.

This clonotype was found a few times. The chain joins TRBV4-3 to TRBJ2-3; D possibly corresponds to TRBD2 (5 bases). Germline CDR1 LGHNA, CDR2 YSLEER. CDR3 length: 15 amino acids. V was trimmed by 0 bases and J by 2 bases, leaving 9 bases between them. This CDR3 reads CASSQDFLATDTQYF. DNA of the CDR3: TGCGCCAGCAGCCAAGATTTCCTAGCCACAGATACGCAGTATTTT.

The sample holds a few counts of this clonotype. CDR3 region: CSARRTEGAYTEAFF. In nucleotides, the CDR3 is TGCAGTGCTAGAAGAACAGAGGGGGCGTACACTGAAGCTTTCTTT. The V gene is TRBV20-1, the J gene TRBJ1-1, with 7 positions matching TRBD1. The junction had 9 bases not matched to a gene; V was cut back by 2 bases and J by 3 bases. Germline values: CDR1 DFQATT, CDR2 SNEGSKA (reference sequence). The CDR3 is 15 residues long.

This clonotype has just one count. The V call is TRBV3-1, the J call TRBJ2-7, with D possibly being TRBD2 (5 bases). V was cut by 2 bases and J by 9 bases, with 14 bases left in between. The CDR3 consists of 13 residues. Germline CDR1 LGHDT, CDR2 YNNKEL (reference sequence). CDR3 nucleotide sequence: TGTGCCAGCAGCCAATTCGCGGACCGGGGGCAGTACTTC. As protein: CASSQFADRGQYF.

The chain combines TRBV6-5 with TRBJ2-4; D could derive from TRBD1 or TRBD2 (5 bases each). The length of the CDR3 is 15 residues. Germline V lookup: CDR1 MNHEY, CDR2 SVGAGI. V was pared by 4 bases and J by 3 bases, with 13 bases between. CDR3 DNA sequence: TGTGCCAGCAGTTGGCAGGGAGAGGTCAAAAACATTCAGTACTTC. As protein: CASSWQGEVKNIQYF.

As concerns this clonotype: A clone one base away is much larger, so this may be a read error. The chain combines TRBV12-3 or TRBV12-4 with TRBJ2-7; possible D gene TRBD1, 6 bases. There are 12 residues in the CDR3. Between the trimmed V and J ends, which lost 8 bases and 5 bases, there was a span of 13 bases. CDR3 sequence reads: CASATGFHEQYF. CDR3 nucleotide sequence: TGTGCCAGCGCAACAGGGTTTCACGAGCAGTACTTC.

The chain employs TRBV5-1 and TRBJ2-1; 11 positions agree with TRBD2. The germline gives CDR1 SGHRS, CDR2 YFSETQ. This CDR3 contains 16 residues. Unmatched junction bases numbered 1, after V lost 0 bases and J lost 2 bases. CDR3 sequence reads: CASSLELAGAYNEQFF. The CDR3 DNA reads TGCGCCAGCAGCTTGGAACTAGCGGGAGCCTACAATGAGCAGTTCTTC.

The chain has TRBV5-5 and TRBJ2-7; TRBD2 is a possible D gene (5 bases). V lost 4 bases, J lost 3 bases, and 8 bases lay in between. There are 12 residues in the CDR3. Germline V gene lookup returns CDR1 SGHKS and CDR2 YYEKEE (reference sequence). CDR3 protein: CASSIGLYEQYF. The CDR3 nucleotides read TGTGCCAGCAGCATTGGACTCTACGAGCAGTACTTC.

The table lists this clonotype with a few counts. The rearrangement links TRBV30 to TRBJ1-2; D gene uncertain. Germline V gene sequence: CDR1 GTSNPN, CDR2 SVGIG (reference sequence). Deletions cut 3 bases from V and 2 bases from J, with 7 bases between. The CDR3 covers 12 residues. The CDR3 region has the DNA TGTGCCTGGAGACCGGGGAACTATGGCTACACCTTC. The encoded protein is CAWRPGNYGYTF. Variable domain in full (rest from reference TRBV30 and TRBJ1-2): SQTIHQWPATLVQPVGSPLSLECTVEGTSNPNLYWYRQAAGRGLQLLFYSVGIGQISSEVPQNLSASRPQDRQFILSSKKLLLSDSGFYLCAWRPGNYGYTFGSGTRLTVV.

The chain couples TRBV20-1 to TRBJ2-5, with 7 bases aligning to TRBD1. V shed 4 bases, J shed 2 bases, and the junction held 10 bases outside the gene matches. CDR1 and CDR2 from the germline V gene are DFQATT and SNEGSKA (reference sequence). The CDR3 spans 15 residues. CDR3: CSANGEGAKQETQYF. CDR3 bases: TGCAGTGCTAACGGCGAGGGGGCCAAGCAAGAGACCCAGTACTTC.

The chain combines TRBV10-3 with TRBJ1-5, with 9 bases lining up with TRBD1. This CDR3 spans 14 amino acids. CDR1 is ENHRY, CDR2 SYGVKD, per germline. V was clipped by 5 bases and J by 7 bases; unmatched bases: 6. The CDR3 protein is CAISHGQGNQPQHF. DNA for the CDR3: TGTGCCATCAGTCACGGACAGGGGAACCAGCCCCAGCATTTT.

The rearrangement links TRBV5-1 to TRBJ1-1; 8 nucleotides align to TRBD1. CDR3 size: 16 residues. Germline V gives CDR1 SGHRS, CDR2 YFSETQ. After removal of 5 bases from V and 0 bases from J, the junction contained 9 bases not matched to a gene. CDR3 nucleotides: TGCGCCAGCAGTTCGACAGGGGCTGGGATGAACACTGAAGCTTTCTTT. Translation: CASSSTGAGMNTEAFF.

This sequence joins TRBV5-1 and TRBJ2-7; 8 bases map to TRBD1. Germline assignment: CDR1 SGHRS and CDR2 YFSETQ. V trimming: 1 base; J trimming: 4 bases; junction bases outside the gene matches: 7. The CDR3 is made up of 15 amino acids. This chain's CDR3 is CASSLFAGGAYEQYF. CDR3 coding DNA: TGCGCCAGCAGCTTGTTTGCAGGGGGCGCGTACGAGCAGTACTTC.

The table lists this clonotype with a few counts. The chain joins TRBV7-9 to TRBJ1-5; D unclear. The germline V gene has CDR1 SEHNR and CDR2 FQNEAQ (reference sequence). Trimming took 4 bases from V and 0 from J, leaving 7 bases between them. The length of the CDR3 is 14 residues. DNA of the CDR3: TGTGCCAGCAGCTCGGCGGATAGCAATCAGCCCCAGCATTTT. Protein: CASSSADSNQPQHF.

The chain links TRBV7-9 to TRBJ2-3; D might be TRBD2 (5 bases). V was trimmed by 5 bases and J by 2 bases, leaving 8 bases between them. Germline V gene data show CDR1 as SEHNR and CDR2 as FQNEAQ (reference sequence). The CDR3 consists of 13 residues. The CDR3 spells CASSHRDTDTQYF. The CDR3 bases are TGTGCCAGCAGCCACCGGGACACAGATACGCAGTATTTT.

V usage is TRBV4-2 and J usage is TRBJ2-1; 7 bases are shared with TRBD2. Germline V lookup: CDR1 LGHNA, CDR2 YNFKEQ. After removal of 1 base from V and 7 bases from J, the junction contained 7 bases not matched to a gene. This CDR3 comprises 15 residues. The CDR3 protein is CASSQGGGGGNEQFF. CDR3 sequence (DNA): TGTGCCAGCAGCCAAGGGGGGGGAGGAGGAAATGAGCAGTTCTTC.